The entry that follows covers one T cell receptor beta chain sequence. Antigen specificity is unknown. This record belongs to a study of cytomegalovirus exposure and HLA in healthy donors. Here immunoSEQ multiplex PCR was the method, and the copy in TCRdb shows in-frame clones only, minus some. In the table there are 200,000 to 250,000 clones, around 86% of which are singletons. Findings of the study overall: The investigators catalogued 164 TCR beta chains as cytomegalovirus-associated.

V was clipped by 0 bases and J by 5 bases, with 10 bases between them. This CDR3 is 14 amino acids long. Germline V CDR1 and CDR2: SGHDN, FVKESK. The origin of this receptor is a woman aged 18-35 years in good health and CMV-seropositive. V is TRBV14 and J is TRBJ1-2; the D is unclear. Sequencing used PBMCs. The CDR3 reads CASSQEGVWYGYTF. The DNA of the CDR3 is TGTGCCAGCAGCCAAGAAGGAGTGTGGTATGGCTACACCTTC.